This T cell receptor beta chain was captured in a study of regulatory and conventional T cells in RAG deficiency. Study conclusions and caveats: Patient subsets had shorter CDR3s; Omenn Treg-Tconv overlap exceeded 90%.

As for this clone: No antigen is known for it.

Conventional CD4+ T cells were sorted from blood as CD25-low CD127-high cells. The repertoire was sequenced with immunoSEQ multiplex PCR; TCRdb's copy has only in-frame clones and lacks some. In the table there are 40,000 to 55,000 clones, over 80% of which are singletons. The germline V gene has CDR1 SGHRS and CDR2 YFSETQ. CDR3 size: 18 residues. V gave up 3 bases and J gave up 7 bases, with 23 bases separating them. A further study also used this sample, focusing on regulatory T cells. This second report adds: The primer mix had 52 TRBV and 13 TRBJ primers. In patients, unique TRB V-J pairs were restricted and V/J usage skewed, especially in Tregs.

The sequence came from a human donor in good health. V gene TRBV5-1 combines with J gene TRBJ1-6; D perhaps matches TRBD1 (6 bases). The sample was CD4+ effector T cells sorted from blood. The CDR3, as DNA: TGCGCCAGCAGCTCGCTCCCCCTACTACAGGGACCAAATTCACCCCTCCACTTT. This codes for CASSSLPLLQGPNSPLHF.